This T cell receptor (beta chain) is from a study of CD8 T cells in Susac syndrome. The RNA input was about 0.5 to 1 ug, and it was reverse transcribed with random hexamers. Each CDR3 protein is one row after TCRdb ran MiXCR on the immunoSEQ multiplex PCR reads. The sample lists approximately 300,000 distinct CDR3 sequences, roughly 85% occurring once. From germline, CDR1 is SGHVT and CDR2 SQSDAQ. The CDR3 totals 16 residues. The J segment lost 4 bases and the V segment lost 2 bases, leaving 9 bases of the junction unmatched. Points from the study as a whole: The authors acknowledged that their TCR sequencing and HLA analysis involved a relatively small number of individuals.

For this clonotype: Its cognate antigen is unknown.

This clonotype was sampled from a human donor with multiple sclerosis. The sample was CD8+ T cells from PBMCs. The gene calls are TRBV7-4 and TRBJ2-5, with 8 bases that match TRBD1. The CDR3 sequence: CASSLRSRGLGETQYF. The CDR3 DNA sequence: TGTGCCAGCAGCTTAAGGTCCAGGGGGCTCGGAGAGACCCAGTACTTC.